The 7 T cell receptor beta chains given below trace back to one sample, sequenced in a study of cytomegalovirus exposure and HLA in healthy donors. The PCR used 60 Vbeta and 13 Jbeta primers. Sequencing used immunoSEQ multiplex PCR; TCRdb keeps in-frame clones, though not all of them. This sample carries 150,000 to 180,000 clones, approximately 80% of them seen once, and the ten largest clones take 5.6%. Sample: PBMCs. The receptors were gathered from a woman aged 40-49 years in good health and CMV-seropositive.

This clone came up a few times. The chain has TRBV19 and TRBJ1-5, with a possible D match to TRBD1 (6 bases). Trimming removed 3 bases from V and 5 bases from J, with 8 bases in between. The CDR3 is made up of 13 amino acids. CDR1 is LNHDA and CDR2 is SQIVND in the germline V gene (reference sequence). The CDR3 nucleotides are TGTGCCAGTAGTATGGCAGGGGATCAGCCCCAGCATTTT. This codes for CASSMAGDQPQHF. Full variable domain (missing parts from reference TRBV19 and TRBJ1-5): DGGITQSPKYLFRKEGQNVTLSCEQNLNHDAMYWYRQDPGQGLRLIYYSQIVNDFQKGDIAEGYSVSREKKESFPLTVTSAQKNPTAFYLCASSMAGDQPQHFGDGTRLSIL.

The rearrangement uses TRBV5-1 and TRBJ1-1; D is unclear. The CDR3 runs to 13 residues. The ends were cut back, 4 bases at V and 2 bases at J, with 9 bases in the middle. The germline CDR1 and CDR2 sequences are SGHRS and YFSETQ. The CDR3 spells CASSPGLNTEAFF. CDR3 DNA sequence: TGCGCCAGCAGCCCCGGACTTAACACTGAAGCTTTCTTT.

This chain connects TRBV27 to TRBJ1-2; 7 nucleotides line up with TRBD1. In germline, CDR1 is MNHEY, CDR2 SMNVEV (reference sequence). This CDR3 contains 15 residues. Trimming at V came to 8 bases and at J to 0 bases, leaving 9 bases not matched to a gene. As DNA, the CDR3 is TGTGCCAGCTCGAGATCTCAGGGGGCTAACTATGGCTACACCTTC. It is translated as CASSRSQGANYGYTF.

The sample holds one count of this clone. The CDR3 sequence: CSASQGSEAFF. DNA for the CDR3: TGCAGTGCTAGCCAGGGATCTGAAGCTTTCTTT. The V call is TRBV20-1, the J call TRBJ1-1, with a possible D match to TRBD1 (5 bases). Trimming took off 3 bases at V and 6 bases at J, with 8 bases between the two ends. Germline V gene lookup returns CDR1 DFQATT and CDR2 SNEGSKA (reference sequence). This CDR3 region has 11 residues.

This clone was recorded a few times. The gene calls are TRBV18 and TRBJ2-1; perhaps TRBD1 as D (5 bases). V was clipped by 2 bases and J by 0 bases, with 11 bases between them. This CDR3 has 16 residues. CDR1 KGHSH and CDR2 LQKENI come from the germline V gene. CDR3 amino acids: CASSPSGRSSYNEQFF. CDR3 nucleotides: TGTGCCAGCTCACCATCAGGGCGGAGCTCCTACAATGAGCAGTTCTTC.

The chain has TRBV27 and TRBJ1-1; 9 bases are shared with TRBD1. Germline lookup yields CDR1 MNHEY and CDR2 SMNVEV (reference sequence). This CDR3 region has 15 residues. Trimming at V came to 5 bases and at J to 6 bases, leaving 10 bases not matched to a gene. Here the CDR3 reads CASSISGTGRAEAFF. CDR3 DNA sequence: TGTGCCAGCAGTATCTCTGGGACAGGGAGGGCTGAAGCTTTCTTT.

The chain carries TRBV27 and TRBJ2-2; 7 bases fit TRBD2. The ends lost 3 bases at V and 7 bases at J; junction bases unmatched: 8. Germline V gene sequence: CDR1 MNHEY, CDR2 SMNVEV (reference sequence). This CDR3 comprises 15 residues. The CDR3 coding sequence is TGTGCCAGCAGTTTCGGAGGAGCGGGGCACGGGGAGCTGTTTTTT. It yields the protein CASSFGGAGHGELFF.